This TCR beta chain was documented in a study of blood T cell repertoires in COVID-19 (dated by TCRdb to 2020 to 2021). In the study overall: Samples covering the acute and convalescent phases of COVID-19 were provided by collaborators in the United States, Italy and Spain. The samples were drawn from two sources: the first 160 participants of the ongoing ImmuneRACE study, and 1,254 subjects contributed by 6 global collaborators. Where available, HLA class I and class II types were taken from metadata supplied by the sample provider and were not determined by assay-based typing. Deeply sampled blood TCRbeta repertoires from subjects exposed to, actively infected with, or recovered from COVID-19 were included in the dataset. Nearly every sample came with metadata listing a de-identified subject ID, COVID-19 status, age in years and sex. The repertoires were made available in a free public database intended to serve as a resource for research on the immune response to SARS-CoV-2. The material from the prospective study consisted of cDNA or gDNA derived from T cells, B-cell-depleted T cells, or PBMCs. Study-wide conclusions, independent of this receptor: The amount of clinical and demographic metadata varied by source and participant and was provided uncurated.

Notes on this clone: There is no known antigen for this receptor. No qualities accompany the bases; no much larger clone lies one base away.

Participants in the prospective study were enrolled through a virtual design, were aged about 18 to 100 years, and lived in 20 to 30 United States geographic areas. In the prospective study, cohorts were assigned on the basis of participant-reported clinical history obtained from a screening survey and a study questionnaire. In the prospective study, mobile phlebotomists collected whole blood, serum and a nasopharyngeal or oropharyngeal swab from each participant. Prospective study participants could optionally give additional blood draws and questionnaires over a roughly 2-month period. Prospective study blood samples were shipped either frozen or at room temperature before DNA extraction. TCRbeta CDR3 regions were amplified from genomic DNA using the immunoSEQ Assay, a bias-controlled multiplex PCR. In the source study's methods: The number of nucleated cells in each sample was estimated from the amplification of reference gene primers within the assay. To quantify the absolute abundance of each unique TCRbeta CDR3 rearrangement, sequence reads were collapsed and filtered. For each sample, productive Simpson clonality was calculated as the square root of Simpson's diversity index over productive rearrangements. Entries here come from immuneACCESS through TCRdb and include only in-frame sequences with V and J called. Some clones fail to appear in such tables; in the studies checked, an unresolved V gene covers under half of the shortfall, and the cause of the remainder is unknown. D and trimming come from the DNA, and the V and J calls and clone size come from that table. This sample has 350,000 to 400,000 clones in its table, and roughly 88% of those were observed once. Clones ranked in the top ten supply around 0.95% of the sample.

From the cysteine up to the phenylalanine, the CDR3 has a length of 15 residues. Only CDR3 DNA remains: 45 bases, in frame from the first base. A distance of 5 bases separates the germline ends of V and J, which lose 1 base and 1 base respectively. The CDR1 and CDR2 encoded by the germline V gene are SGHVS and FNYEAQ. Recombination linked TRBV7-6 to TRBJ1-6; the D gene identity is not certain. The source of this sequence is a woman between 25 and 40 years old with acute COVID-19. The sample taken for sequencing was PBMCs or T cells enriched from blood (not recorded which). The CDR3 amino acid sequence is: CASSLGGSYNSPLHF. The bases are TGTGCCAGCAGCTTAGGCGGATCCTATAATTCACCCCTCCACTTT.